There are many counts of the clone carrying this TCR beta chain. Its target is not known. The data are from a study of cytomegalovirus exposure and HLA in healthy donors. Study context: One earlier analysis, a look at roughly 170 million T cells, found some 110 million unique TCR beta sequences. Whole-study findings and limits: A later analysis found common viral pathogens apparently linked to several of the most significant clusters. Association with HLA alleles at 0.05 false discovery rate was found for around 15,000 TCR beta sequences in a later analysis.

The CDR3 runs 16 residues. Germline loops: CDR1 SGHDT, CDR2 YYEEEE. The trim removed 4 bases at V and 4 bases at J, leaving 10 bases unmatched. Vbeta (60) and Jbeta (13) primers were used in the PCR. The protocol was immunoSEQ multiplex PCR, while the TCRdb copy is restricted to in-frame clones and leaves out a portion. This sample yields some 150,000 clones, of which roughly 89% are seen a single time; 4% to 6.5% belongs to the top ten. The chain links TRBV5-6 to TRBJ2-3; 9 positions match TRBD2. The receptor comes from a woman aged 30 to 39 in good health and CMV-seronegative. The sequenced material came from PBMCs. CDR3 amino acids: CASSLAGGPIADTQYF. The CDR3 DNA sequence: TGTGCCAGCAGCCTCGCGGGAGGGCCAATCGCAGATACGCAGTATTTT.